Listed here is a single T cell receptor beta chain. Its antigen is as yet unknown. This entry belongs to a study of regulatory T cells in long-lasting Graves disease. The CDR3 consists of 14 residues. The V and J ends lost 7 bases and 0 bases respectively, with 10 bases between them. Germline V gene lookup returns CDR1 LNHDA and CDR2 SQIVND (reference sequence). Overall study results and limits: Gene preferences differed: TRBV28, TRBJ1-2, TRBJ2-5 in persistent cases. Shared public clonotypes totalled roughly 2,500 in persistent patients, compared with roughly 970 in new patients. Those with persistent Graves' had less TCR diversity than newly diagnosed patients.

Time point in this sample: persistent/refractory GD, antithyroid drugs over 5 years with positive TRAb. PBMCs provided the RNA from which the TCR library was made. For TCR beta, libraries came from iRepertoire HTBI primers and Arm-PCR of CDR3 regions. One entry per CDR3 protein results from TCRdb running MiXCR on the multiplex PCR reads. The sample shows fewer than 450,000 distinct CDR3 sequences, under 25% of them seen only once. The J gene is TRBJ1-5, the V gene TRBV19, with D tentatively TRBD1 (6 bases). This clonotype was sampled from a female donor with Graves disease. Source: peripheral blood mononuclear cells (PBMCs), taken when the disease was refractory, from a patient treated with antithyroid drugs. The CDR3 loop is CASKGVFSNQPQHF. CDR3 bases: TGTGCCAGTAAGGGGGTTTTTAGCAATCAGCCCCAGCATTTT.